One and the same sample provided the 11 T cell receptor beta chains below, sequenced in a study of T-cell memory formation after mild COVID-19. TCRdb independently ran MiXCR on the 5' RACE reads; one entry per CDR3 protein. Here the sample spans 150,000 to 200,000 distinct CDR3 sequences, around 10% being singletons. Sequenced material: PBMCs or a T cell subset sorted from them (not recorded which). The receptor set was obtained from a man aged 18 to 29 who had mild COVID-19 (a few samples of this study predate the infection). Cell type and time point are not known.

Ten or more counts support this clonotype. The CDR3 sequence is CAISQGTYEQYF. In DNA, the CDR3 is TGTGCCATCAGTCAGGGGACCTACGAGCAGTACTTC. J is TRBJ2-7 and V is TRBV10-3; D might be TRBD1 (6 bases). The CDR3 loop spans 12 amino acids. The germline gives CDR1 ENHRY, CDR2 SYGVKD. V shed 5 bases and J shed 2 bases, with 7 bases lying between them.

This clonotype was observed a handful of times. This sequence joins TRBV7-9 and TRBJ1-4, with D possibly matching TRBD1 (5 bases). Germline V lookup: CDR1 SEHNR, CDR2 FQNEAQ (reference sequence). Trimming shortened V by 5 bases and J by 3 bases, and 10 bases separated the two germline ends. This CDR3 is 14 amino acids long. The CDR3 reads CASSQEQANEKLFF. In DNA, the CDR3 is TGTGCCAGCAGCCAAGAACAGGCTAATGAAAAACTGTTTTTT. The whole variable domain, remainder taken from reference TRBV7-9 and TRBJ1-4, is DTGVSQNPRHKITKRGQNVTFRCDPISEHNRLYWYRQTLGQGPEFLTYFQNEAQLEKSRLLSDRFSAERPKGSFSTLEIQRTEQGDSAMYLCASSQEQANEKLFFGSGTQLSVL.

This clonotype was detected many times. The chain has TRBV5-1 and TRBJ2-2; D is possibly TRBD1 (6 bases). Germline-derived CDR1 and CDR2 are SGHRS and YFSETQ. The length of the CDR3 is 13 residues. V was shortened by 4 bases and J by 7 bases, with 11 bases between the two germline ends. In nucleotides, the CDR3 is TGCGCCAGCAGCCCAGGGGTCAACGGGGAGCTGTTTTTT. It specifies CASSPGVNGELFF.

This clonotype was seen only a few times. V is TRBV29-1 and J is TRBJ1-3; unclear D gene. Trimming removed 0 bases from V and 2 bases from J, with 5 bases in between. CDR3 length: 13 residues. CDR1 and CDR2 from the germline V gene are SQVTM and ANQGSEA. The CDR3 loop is CSVEESAGNTIYF. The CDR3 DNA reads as TGCAGCGTTGAAGAGAGTGCTGGAAACACCATATATTTT.

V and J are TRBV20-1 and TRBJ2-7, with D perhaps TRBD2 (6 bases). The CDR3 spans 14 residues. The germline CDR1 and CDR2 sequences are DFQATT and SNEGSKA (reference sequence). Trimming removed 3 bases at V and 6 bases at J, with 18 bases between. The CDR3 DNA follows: TGCAGTGCTAGTTCCGGAGGGCCGGAGGGCGAGCAGTACTTC. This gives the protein CSASSGGPEGEQYF.

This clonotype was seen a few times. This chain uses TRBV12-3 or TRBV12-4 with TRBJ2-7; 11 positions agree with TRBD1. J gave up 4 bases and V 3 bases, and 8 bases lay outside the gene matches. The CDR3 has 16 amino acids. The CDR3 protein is CASSLGTGTGGYEQYF. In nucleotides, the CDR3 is TGTGCCAGCAGTTTGGGGACCGGGACAGGGGGATACGAGCAGTACTTC.

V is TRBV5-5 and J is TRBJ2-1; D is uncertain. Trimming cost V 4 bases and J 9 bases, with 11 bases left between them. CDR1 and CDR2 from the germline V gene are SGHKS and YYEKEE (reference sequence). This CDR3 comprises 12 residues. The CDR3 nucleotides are TGTGCCAGCAGCCCAACAGTCTCTGAGCAGTTCTTC. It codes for CASSPTVSEQFF.

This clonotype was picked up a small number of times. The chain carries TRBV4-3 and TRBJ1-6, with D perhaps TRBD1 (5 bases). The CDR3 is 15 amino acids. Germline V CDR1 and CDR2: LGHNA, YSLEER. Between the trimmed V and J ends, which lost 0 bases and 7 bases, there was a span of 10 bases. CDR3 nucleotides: TGCGCCAGCAGCCAAGAGGGCAGGGTCAATTCACCCCTCCACTTT. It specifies CASSQEGRVNSPLHF.

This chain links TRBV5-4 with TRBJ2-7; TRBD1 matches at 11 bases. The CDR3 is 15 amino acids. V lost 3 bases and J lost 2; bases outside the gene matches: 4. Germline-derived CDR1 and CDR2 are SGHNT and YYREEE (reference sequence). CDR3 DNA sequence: TGTGCCAGCAGCTCTGGACAGGGGGCCCCCTACGAGCAGTACGTC. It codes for CASSSGQGAPYEQYV.

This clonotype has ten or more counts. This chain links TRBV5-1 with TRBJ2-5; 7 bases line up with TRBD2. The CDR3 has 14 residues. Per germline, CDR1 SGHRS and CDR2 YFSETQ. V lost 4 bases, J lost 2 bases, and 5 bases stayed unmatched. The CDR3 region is CASSPAGGQETQYF. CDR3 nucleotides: TGCGCCAGCAGCCCCGCCGGGGGGCAAGAGACCCAGTACTTC. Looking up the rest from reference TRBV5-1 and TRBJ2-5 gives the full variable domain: KAGVTQTPRYLIKTRGQQVTLSCSPISGHRSVSWYQQTPGQGLQFLFEYFSETQRNKGNFPGRFSGRQFSNSRSEMNVSTLELGDSALYLCASSPAGGQETQYFGPGTRLLVL.

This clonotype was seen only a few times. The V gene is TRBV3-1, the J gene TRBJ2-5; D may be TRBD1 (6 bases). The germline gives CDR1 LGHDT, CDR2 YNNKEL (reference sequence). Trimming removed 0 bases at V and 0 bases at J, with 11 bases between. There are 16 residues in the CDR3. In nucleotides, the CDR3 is TGTGCCAGCAGCCAAGATGGGACACAGTACCAAGAGACCCAGTACTTC. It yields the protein CASSQDGTQYQETQYF.